The entry below gives a single T cell receptor (beta chain) sequence along with its context. Its matching antigen is unknown. The data were taken from a study of identical twins. The ends lost 3 bases at V and 8 bases at J; junction bases unmatched: 9. The germline V gene encodes CDR1 SGHRS and CDR2 YFSETQ. This CDR3 is 17 amino acids long. Overall study findings and caveats: There was an excess of low generation probability in the out-of-frame alpha sequences that twins shared.

TCRdb passed the 5' RACE reads through MiXCR, listing each CDR3 protein once. The sample records fewer than 500,000 distinct CDR3 sequences, 14% being singletons. The same sample was also used in a study of yellow fever vaccine responses in identical twins.

The chain has TRBV5-1 and TRBJ2-3; 16 bases map to TRBD2. The receptor was isolated from a woman in her late teens or twenties in good health. Sequencing was performed on CD4+ T cells sorted from blood. CDR3 region: CASSSAGTSGRAGTQYF. The CDR3 nucleotides read TGCGCCAGCAGCTCTGCCGGGACTAGCGGGAGGGCCGGTACGCAGTATTTT.